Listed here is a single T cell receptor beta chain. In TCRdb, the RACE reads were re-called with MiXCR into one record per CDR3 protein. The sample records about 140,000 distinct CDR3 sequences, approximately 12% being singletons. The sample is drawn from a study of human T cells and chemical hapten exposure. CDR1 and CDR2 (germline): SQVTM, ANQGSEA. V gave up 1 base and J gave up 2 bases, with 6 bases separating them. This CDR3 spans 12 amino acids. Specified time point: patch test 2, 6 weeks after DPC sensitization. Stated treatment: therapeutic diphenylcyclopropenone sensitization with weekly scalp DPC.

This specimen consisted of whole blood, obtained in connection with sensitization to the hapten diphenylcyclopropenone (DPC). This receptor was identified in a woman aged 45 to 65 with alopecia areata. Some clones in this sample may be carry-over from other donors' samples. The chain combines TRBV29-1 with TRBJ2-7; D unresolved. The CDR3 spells CSVEGLAYEQYF. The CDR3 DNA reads TGCAGCGTTGAAGGTCTTGCCTACGAGCAGTACTTC.